Listed below are T cell receptor beta chains from one sample, sequenced in a study of cytomegalovirus exposure and HLA in healthy donors. Generated by immunoSEQ multiplex PCR, the TCRdb table keeps only in-frame clones and is missing some. This sample contains tens of thousands of clones. The source material was PBMCs. These receptors originate from a girl under 18 in good health and CMV-seropositive. The CDR3 runs from the conserved cysteine through the conserved F or W. D genes are given only for firm matches.

V gene	J gene	D gene	CDR3 DNA	CDR3 protein
TRBV4-2	TRBJ1-1	NA	TGTGCCAGCAGCCAAGAACTACGAACGAACACTGAAGCTTTCTTT	CASSQELRTNTEAFF
TRBV6-6	TRBJ1-1	NA	TGTGCCAGCAGACAGGGATCCACTGAAGCTTTCTTT	CASRQGSTEAFF
TRBV10-1	TRBJ2-3	TRBD2	TGCGCCAGCACCCGCTGGCCTAACCGCCTAGCGGGGAGCGGGGCAGATACGCAGTATTTT	CASTRWPNRLAGSGADTQYF
TRBV6-1	TRBJ2-7	TRBD2	TGTGCCAGCAGTGAGTCTAGCGGGGGGGCTGGATACTTC	CASSESSGGAGYF
TRBV2	TRBJ2-5	NA	TGTGCCAGCACGACCGCTTGGACAGAAGAGACCCAGTACTTC	CASTTAWTEETQYF
TRBV6-5	TRBJ2-7	NA	TGTGCCAGCAGTTATAGGACGGGGTCTTACGAGCAGTACTTC	CASSYRTGSYEQYF
TRBV4-3	TRBJ2-3	NA	TGCGCCAGCAGCCAAGGGCGAGCCGGGAATTCCACAGATACGCAGTATTTT	CASSQGRAGNSTDTQYF
TRBV11-2	TRBJ1-1	TRBD1	TGTGCCAGCAGCTTGACAGGGGGACCCACTGAAGCTTTCTTT	CASSLTGGPTEAFF
TRBV4-1	TRBJ1-1	NA	TGCGCCAGCGTCGGAAGGACAGAGAACACTGAAGCTTTCTTT	CASVGRTENTEAFF
TRBV5-1	TRBJ2-3	NA	TGCGCCAGCAGCTTAGCCCTGGACAAGACAGATAAGCAGTATTTT	CASSLALDKTDKQYF
TRBV7-9	TRBJ1-3	NA	TGTGCCAGCAGCTGGACAGCTAACTCTGGAAACACCATATATTTT	CASSWTANSGNTIYF
TRBV2	TRBJ2-5	NA	TGTGCCAGCAGTTCGTCAGGGTACAAAGAGACCCAGTACTTC	CASSSSGYKETQYF
TRBV30	TRBJ2-5	NA	TGTGCCTGGAAGGGTAGCGGAGAGACCCAGTACTTC	CAWKGSGETQYF
TRBV6-5	TRBJ2-1	NA	TGTGCCAGCAGTTACTCGGGAGTAGGGCAGTTCTTC	CASSYSGVGQFF
TRBV19	TRBJ2-5	TRBD1	TGTGCCAGTAGTATGACAGGGGGCGTCGGGACCCAGTACTTC	CASSMTGGVGTQYF
TRBV5-6	TRBJ1-5	NA	TGTGCCAGCGGGGTCTGGGGCTTCGATCAGCCCCAGCATTTT	CASGVWGFDQPQHF
TRBV19	TRBJ1-5	NA	TGTGCCAGTAGTTCGGGACTCAATCAGCCCCAGCATTTT	CASSSGLNQPQHF
TRBV28	TRBJ1-2	NA	TGTGCCAGCAGTCTTGGACAGTCTGGCTACACCTTC	CASSLGQSGYTF
TRBV6-1	TRBJ1-4	TRBD1	TGTGCCAGCAGGGACAGGGGGGCAACTAATGAAAAACTGTTTTTT	CASRDRGATNEKLFF
TRBV11-3	TRBJ2-1	TRBD2	TGTGCCAGCAGCTTAGGGACTAGCGGGTTAGACAATGAGCAGTTCTTC	CASSLGTSGLDNEQFF
TRBV5-1	TRBJ1-1	TRBD1	TGCGCCAGCAGCTTGGGACAGGGGAACGGTAAGACTGAAGCTTTCTTT	CASSLGQGNGKTEAFF
TRBV11-3	TRBJ1-1	TRBD1	TGTGCCAGCAGCTTAGTGCAGGGGGCGCAAGCTTTCTTT	CASSLVQGAQAFF
TRBV18	TRBJ2-1	TRBD2	TGTGCCAGCTCACCGGGACTAGCGGGGGGTAATGAGCAGTTCTTC	CASSPGLAGGNEQFF
TRBV5-1	TRBJ1-5	NA	TGCGCCAGCAGCGAAGGACTGGGTAGGTCTCGGGAGGCCCAGCATTTT	CASSEGLGRSREAQHF
TRBV7-6	TRBJ1-2	NA	TGTGCCAGCAGCTCCCTAAGGGGTCAGGATAACTATGGCTACACCTTC	CASSSLRGQDNYGYTF
TRBV9	TRBJ2-3	TRBD1	TGTGCCAGCAGCGTGGGACAGGGTGATACGCAGTATTTT	CASSVGQGDTQYF
TRBV6-6	TRBJ1-2	TRBD1	TGTGCCAGCAGTTACGCCGGAACAGGGGAGGGCTACACCTTC	CASSYAGTGEGYTF
TRBV19	TRBJ2-1	NA	TGTGCCAGTAAGGACGGGACCTACAATGAGCAGTTCTTC	CASKDGTYNEQFF
TRBV11-3	TRBJ2-2	NA	TGTGCCAGCAGCTCACCCCAGGGGCGGGGGGAGCTGTTTTTT	CASSSPQGRGELFF
TRBV11-2	TRBJ1-3	TRBD1	TGTGCCAGCAGCTTGACAGGGACTGGAAACACCATATATTTT	CASSLTGTGNTIYF
TRBV25-1	TRBJ1-2	NA	TGTGCCAGCGCGGCCGGGAGCAATTATGGCTACACCTTC	CASAAGSNYGYTF
TRBV11-1	TRBJ2-5	TRBD1	TGTGCCAGCAGCTTAGGGTACAGGGGGATCCCCCAAGAGACCCAGTACTTC	CASSLGYRGIPQETQYF
TRBV6-5	TRBJ1-1	NA	TGTGCCAGCAGTTACTCCTCAACATTGAACACTGAAGCTTTCTTT	CASSYSSTLNTEAFF
TRBV18	TRBJ2-5	TRBD1	TGTGCCAGCTCACTGTCTCCGGGACAGCAACAAGAGACCCAGTACTTC	CASSLSPGQQQETQYF
TRBV19	TRBJ1-1	NA	TGTGCCAGTAGTTGGACAGAGAACACTGAAGCTTTCTTT	CASSWTENTEAFF
TRBV4-3	TRBJ2-3	TRBD1	TGCGCCAGCAGCCAACTCTTAGGGGGCCCAGATACGCAGTATTTT	CASSQLLGGPDTQYF
TRBV5-6	TRBJ2-2	TRBD2	TGTGCCAGCAGCCTCGGGACTATACTCACCGGGGAGCTGTTTTTT	CASSLGTILTGELFF
TRBV9	TRBJ2-1	TRBD2	TGTGCCAGCAGCGTAGGTCGGTCGGGGGGGTCCTACAATGAGCAGTTCTTC	CASSVGRSGGSYNEQFF
TRBV27	TRBJ2-1	TRBD2	TGTGCCAGCACGACTTCCCTAGCGGGACAGCAGTTCTTC	CASTTSLAGQQFF
TRBV6-5	TRBJ2-1	NA	TGTGCCAGCAGACTAGGGGGGGTCCAATCCAATGAGCAGTTCTTC	CASRLGGVQSNEQFF
TRBV18	TRBJ1-2	NA	TGTGCCAGCTCAACACCTAATAGGGGTTCCCATGGCTACACCTTC	CASSTPNRGSHGYTF
TRBV11-1	TRBJ2-3	TRBD1	TGTGCCAGCAGCTCGGGACAGGGGGCAACAGATACGCAGTATTTT	CASSSGQGATDTQYF
TRBV19	TRBJ1-2	NA	TGTGCCAGTAGGGGGCAAAAGGACTATGGCTACACCTTC	CASRGQKDYGYTF
TRBV5-1	TRBJ2-5	NA	TGCGCCAGCAGCTTGGGGGGCAGCGACCAAGAGACCCAGTACTTC	CASSLGGSDQETQYF
TRBV9	TRBJ2-5	NA	TGTGCCAGCAGCGTAGCCGGGTCAGGGTTGGAGACCCAGTACTTC	CASSVAGSGLETQYF
TRBV11-2	TRBJ2-1	TRBD2	TGTGCCAGCAGCTTAAGCGGGGGGAAGTCCTACAATGAGCAGTTCTTC	CASSLSGGKSYNEQFF
TRBV2	TRBJ2-4	TRBD1	TGTGCCAGCAGTGGAATACAGGGGCAGGGCATTCAGTACTTC	CASSGIQGQGIQYF
TRBV5-5	TRBJ1-2	TRBD1	TGTGCCAGCAGCGGGACAGGGGCCTATGGCTACACCTTC	CASSGTGAYGYTF
TRBV4-3	TRBJ2-1	NA	TGCGCCAGCAGCCAAGAGGTGCGAAATGAGCAGTTCTTC	CASSQEVRNEQFF
TRBV29-1	TRBJ1-2	TRBD1	TGCAGCGTTACACCGGGACAGGGCGAGGACTATGGCTACACCTTC	CSVTPGQGEDYGYTF
TRBV2	TRBJ2-7	TRBD1	TGTGCCAGCAGTGGCTCAGGGGGCAGAAGCGAGCAGTACTTC	CASSGSGGRSEQYF